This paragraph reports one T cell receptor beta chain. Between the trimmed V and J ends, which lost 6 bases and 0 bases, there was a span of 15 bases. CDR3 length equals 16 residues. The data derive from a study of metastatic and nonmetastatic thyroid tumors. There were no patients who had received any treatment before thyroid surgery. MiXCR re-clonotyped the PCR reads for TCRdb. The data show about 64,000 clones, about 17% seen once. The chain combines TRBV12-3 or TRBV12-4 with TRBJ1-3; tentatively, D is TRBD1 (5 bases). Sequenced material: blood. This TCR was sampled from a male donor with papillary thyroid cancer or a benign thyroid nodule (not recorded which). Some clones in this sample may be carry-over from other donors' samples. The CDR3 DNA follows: TGTGCCAGCAGAGAGACGACAGTGGTCTCTGGAAACACCATATATTTT. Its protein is CASRETTVVSGNTIYF.